One and the same sample provided the 32 T cell receptor beta chains below, sequenced in a study of low-dose radiotherapy and immunotherapy resistance in tumors (dated 2022 in TCRdb). Instrument used: Illumina HiSeq 2500. First-strand cDNA was synthesized using Superscript III and a set of TRAV- and TRBV-specific primers, so that both TCRalpha and TCRbeta chains were covered. TCRs were amplified for 20 to 25 PCR cycles with Phusion, using a constant-region primer paired with the adapter attached to the V primers. TCRdb took the public reads, trimmed them with fastp at Q25, ran MiXCR for clone calling and kept in-frame beta chains. Each record represents a unique CDR3 protein, reported with the most common genes and DNA among its rows. Within this sample are about 71,000 distinct CDR3 sequences, with around a third of them counted one time only. Roughly 11% of the sample rests with the top ten. In the paper's terms, the time point label means: before trial treatment.

This sample comprised PBMCs, obtained before treatment. Every receptor here comes from a female donor with ovarian cancer.

This clonotype was seen many times. The chain has TRBV7-9 and TRBJ2-1; a possible D gene is TRBD2 (6 bases). The germline V and J ends were trimmed by 1 base and 3 bases, with 13 bases remaining between them. Germline V gene data show CDR1 as SEHNR and CDR2 as FQNEAQ (reference sequence). The CDR3 totals 16 residues. The CDR3 DNA follows: TGTGCCAGCAGCTTAGGGACGGGAGATGGCTACAATGAGCAGTTCTTC. Amino acid sequence: CASSLGTGDGYNEQFF.

V usage is TRBV7-2 and J usage is TRBJ1-2, with D hard to call. The V end was cut by 5 bases, the J end by 5 bases, with 15 bases between. Germline CDR1 and CDR2: SGHTA and FQGNSA. The CDR3 has 14 amino acids. Written as DNA, the CDR3 is TGTGCCAGCAGCCCCTATACCGCCTGGTATGGCTACACCTTC. Translating it yields CASSPYTAWYGYTF.

This chain uses TRBV27 with TRBJ1-1, with D tentatively TRBD1 (6 bases). Trimming took off 6 bases at V and 1 base at J, with 18 bases between the two ends. CDR3 size: 16 residues. Looked up from germline, CDR1 is MNHEY and CDR2 is SMNVEV (reference sequence). In DNA, the CDR3 is TGTGCCAGCAGCCCTAGCCCGAGGACAGAGAACACTGAAGCTTTCTTT. It yields the protein CASSPSPRTENTEAFF.

This clonotype has ten or more counts. This chain's CDR3 is CASSYLQVQETQYF. The DNA of the CDR3 is TGTGCCAGCAGTTACCTACAAGTCCAAGAGACCCAGTACTTC. The V and J genes are TRBV6-5 and TRBJ2-5; no clear D. V lost 2 bases and J lost 1, with 8 bases in between. Germline CDR1 and CDR2: MNHEY and SVGAGI. This CDR3 has 14 amino acids.

This clonotype was counted a few times. This chain connects TRBV20-1 to TRBJ2-7; TRBD2 matches at 7 bases. V shed 4 bases and J 4 bases; nucleotides not matched to a gene: 10. This CDR3 is built from 14 residues. The germline gives CDR1 DFQATT, CDR2 SNEGSKA (reference sequence). The CDR3 loop is CSATTPGGAYEQYF. The CDR3 coding sequence is TGCAGTGCTACCACTCCGGGGGGAGCTTACGAGCAGTACTTC.

This clonotype was observed many times. The chain couples TRBV12-2 to TRBJ2-1; the listed D gene, TRBD1, was not tested against the DNA. TRBV12-2 is reported as a pseudogene. CDR3 length: 18 residues. The CDR3, as DNA: TGTGCAAGTCGCTTACTGTCCACACCATCCTTAGGGCAATGTGAGCAGTTCTTC. This translates into CASRLLSTPSLGQCEQFF.

This clonotype was seen repeatedly, ten times or more. CDR3 sequence (DNA): TGTGCCAGCAGTTTGGAAGGGATCGGTGGCTACACCTTC. As protein: CASSLEGIGGYTF. The rearrangement links TRBV28 to TRBJ1-2; no firm D call. The V end was cut by 3 bases, the J end by 7 bases, with 12 bases between. The CDR3 is 13 amino acids. Germline loops: CDR1 MDHEN, CDR2 SYDVKM.

At least ten counts were recorded for this clonotype. The V call is TRBV5-6, the J call TRBJ2-1; 9 bases line up with TRBD2. This CDR3 has 15 amino acids. The ends lost 0 bases at V and 8 bases at J; junction bases unmatched: 6. Germline V gives CDR1 SGHDT, CDR2 YYEEEE. CDR3 DNA sequence: TGTGCCAGCAGCTTGGGACTAGCGGTTTACGATGAGCAGTTCTTC. Translation gives CASSLGLAVYDEQFF.

Notes on this clonotype: No conserved phenylalanine or tryptophan is present at the end of the CDR3, so a read error is the likely explanation. The limits of the CDR3 on the DNA are not certain, so only TCRdb's listed CDR3 is given. The rearrangement joins TRBV4-3 to TRBJ2-2; no check of the table's D call, TRBD2, against the DNA was made. Germline loops: CDR1 LGHNA, CDR2 YSLEER. With termini counted, the CDR3 has 18 amino acids. The CDR3: CASSQVAGLAANTGELFL.

This clonotype came up once. The rearrangement uses TRBV30 and TRBJ1-3, with D possibly being TRBD1 (6 bases). Germline V gene data show CDR1 as GTSNPN and CDR2 as SVGIG (reference sequence). Trimming removed 1 base at V and 4 bases at J, with 14 bases between. The CDR3 runs to 15 residues. The DNA of the CDR3 is TGTGCCTGGAGTGATTCGGGGGCGCGAGGAAACACCATATATTTT. Protein product: CAWSDSGARGNTIYF.

Remarks on this clonotype: A read error likely explains this, since a far larger clone differs by one base. This chain uses TRBV24-1 with TRBJ2-5, with 13 nucleotides matching TRBD2. The CDR3 runs 16 residues. V shed 11 bases, J shed 5 bases, and the junction held 13 bases outside the gene matches. Germline assignment: CDR1 KGHDR and CDR2 SFDVKD. CDR3 DNA sequence: TGTGCCAACAGGACTACTAGCGGGGGGGCCTTTGAGACCCAGTACTTC. Translating gives CANRTTSGGAFETQYF.

This clonotype was observed many times. The V and J genes are TRBV27 and TRBJ1-6, with 8 bases aligning to TRBD1. J was trimmed by 3 bases and V by 9 bases; bases with no gene match: 1. CDR3 length: 13 amino acids. The germline CDR1 and CDR2 sequences are MNHEY and SMNVEV (reference sequence). DNA of the CDR3: TGTGCCAGTGGGACAGGCTATAATTCACCCCTCCACTTT. Translation gives CASGTGYNSPLHF.

The chain has TRBV6-2 or TRBV6-3 and TRBJ2-1; 9 nucleotides align to TRBD2. Germline CDR1 and CDR2: MNHEY and SVGEGT. J gave up 7 bases and V 8 bases, and 9 bases lay outside the gene matches. The CDR3 has 14 amino acids. The CDR3 reads CASSESSGSNEQFF. In nucleotides, the CDR3 is TGTGCCAGCTCAGAAAGTAGCGGGAGTAATGAGCAGTTCTTC.

The chain combines TRBV4-3 with TRBJ1-4; D is unclear. The CDR3 consists of 15 residues. Germline CDR1 is LGHNA and CDR2 is YSLEER. V lost 4 bases and J lost 0, with 9 bases in between. Written as DNA, the CDR3 is TGCGCCAGCAGCCGACTAAAAGCAACTAATGAAAAACTGTTTTTT. The encoded protein is CASSRLKATNEKLFF.

This clonotype was observed once. The chain couples TRBV7-2 to TRBJ2-3; D not certain. This CDR3 is built from 16 residues. Germline assignment: CDR1 SGHTA and CDR2 FQGNSA. The germline V and J ends were trimmed by 2 bases and 2 bases, with 14 bases remaining between them. The chain's CDR3 is CASSLRAGEYTDTQYF. CDR3 in DNA: TGTGCCAGCAGCTTACGGGCTGGCGAATACACAGATACGCAGTATTTT. The full variable domain, its missing parts supplied by reference TRBV7-2 and TRBJ2-3, is GAGVSQSPSNKVTEKGKDVELRCDPISGHTALYWYRQSLGQGLEFLIYFQGNSAPDKSGLPSDRFSAERTGGSVSTLTIQRTQQEDSAVYLCASSLRAGEYTDTQYFGPGTRLTVL.

In its sample, this clonotype was seen many times. The chain carries TRBV5-6 and TRBJ2-1; D is unresolved. Germline CDR1 SGHDT, CDR2 YYEEEE. The V and J ends lost 3 bases and 0 bases respectively, with 10 bases between them. The CDR3 length is 15 residues. The DNA of the CDR3 is TGTGCCAGCAGCTCCGTACTAAGCTCCTACAATGAGCAGTTCTTC. Translation gives CASSSVLSSYNEQFF.

Note on this clonotype: A far larger clone differs by one base, so this is likely a read error. The chain carries TRBV5-3 and TRBJ2-5; 11 bases are shared with TRBD1. TRBV5-3 qualifies as an ORF whose function is uncertain. The CDR3 covers 15 residues. Here the CDR3 reads CASSRRTGGFETRYF. In DNA, the CDR3 is TGTGCCAGCAGCAGGCGGACAGGGGGCTTCGAGACCCGGTACTTC.

This clonotype was counted ten times or more. The chain couples TRBV7-2 to TRBJ2-3; the match to TRBD1 covers 7 bases. This CDR3 is 14 amino acids long. CDR1 and CDR2 (germline): SGHTA, FQGNSA. V shed 4 bases, J shed 0 bases, and the junction held 1 base outside the gene matches. The CDR3 reads CASSWDSSTDTQYF. The DNA for the CDR3 is TGTGCCAGCAGCTGGGACAGCAGCACAGATACGCAGTATTTT.

This clonotype was seen many times. The gene calls are TRBV7-2 and TRBJ2-2; TRBD2 matches at 7 bases. The length of the CDR3 is 14 residues. With V trimmed by 6 bases and J by 3 bases, 4 bases remained unmatched. Germline-derived CDR1 and CDR2 are SGHTA and FQGNSA. The CDR3 DNA is TGTGCCAGCAGGACTAGCTTTGACACCGGGGAGCTGTTTTTT. Its translation: CASRTSFDTGELFF.

The sample holds many counts of this clonotype. The rearrangement links TRBV6-2 or TRBV6-3 to TRBJ1-1; 10 bases align to TRBD1. The CDR3 is made up of 16 amino acids. V lost 6 bases, J lost 2 bases, and 9 bases stayed unmatched. The germline V gene has CDR1 MNHEY and CDR2 SVGEGT. CDR3 region: CASRDNGQGVNTEAFF. CDR3 DNA: TGTGCCAGCAGAGATAATGGACAGGGGGTTAACACTGAAGCTTTCTTT.

This clonotype was seen repeatedly, ten times or more. The gene calls are TRBV7-3 and TRBJ2-1, with D possibly being TRBD1 (6 bases). This CDR3 comprises 14 residues. Germline lookup yields CDR1 SGHTA and CDR2 FQGTGA. V was trimmed by 5 bases and J by 1 base, leaving 9 bases between them. In nucleotides, the CDR3 is TGTGCCAGCAGCCCTCAGGGGTCCTACAATGAGCAGTTCTTC. Amino acids: CASSPQGSYNEQFF.

Note on this clonotype: Sequence at one end of the junction differs from germline and may be a read error. The CDR3 is CTSSLAGGDYNEQFF. The CDR3, as DNA: TGTACCAGCAGTTTAGCGGGAGGGGATTACAATGAGCAGTTCTTC. This chain links TRBV12-3 or TRBV12-4 with TRBJ2-1; 11 bases are shared with TRBD2. The CDR3 is 15 residues long.

This clonotype was seen repeatedly, ten times or more. The chain recombines TRBV29-1 with TRBJ2-7; D unclear. The germline CDR1 and CDR2 sequences are SQVTM and ANQGSEA. The CDR3 runs to 10 residues. Trimming left V 6 bases short and J 7 bases short, with 10 bases between. In DNA form, the CDR3 reads TGCAGCGTGAAAGATAAAGAGCAGTACTTC. Protein sequence: CSVKDKEQYF.

On this clonotype: This probably arose from a read error, given a far larger clone one base away. The chain is built from TRBV25-1 and TRBJ2-1, with D maybe TRBD2 (6 bases). Germline CDR1 and CDR2: MGHDK and SYGVNS. V was pared by 8 bases and J by 10 bases, with 15 bases between. The CDR3 has 12 amino acids. The CDR3 loop is CASGIGGREQFF. The CDR3 nucleotides are TGTGCCAGCGGTATCGGGGGACGCGAGCAGTTCTTC.

This clonotype has a count of ten or more. V and J are TRBV12-3 or TRBV12-4 and TRBJ2-1, with a tentative D call TRBD2 (7 bases). The CDR3 sequence is 15 residues long. Trimming took 7 bases from V and 6 from J, leaving 19 bases between them. The CDR3 is CASNVLGGDGNEQFF. In DNA form, the CDR3 reads TGTGCCAGCAACGTTCTAGGGGGGGATGGCAATGAGCAGTTCTTC.

This clonotype was seen repeatedly, ten times or more. The V call is TRBV23-1, the J call TRBJ1-2; D is uncertain. TRBV23-1 is identified as an open reading frame with a role that is uncertain. The CDR3 totals 14 residues. V was clipped by 1 base and J by 8 bases, with 14 bases between them. CDR3 sequence (DNA): TGCGCCAGCAGTCAATGGTCACAGAGCGAAGGCTACACCTTC. This sequence encodes CASSQWSQSEGYTF.

This clonotype was observed many times. The V and J genes are TRBV28 and TRBJ2-7, with D possibly being TRBD1 (6 bases). The CDR3 spans 15 residues. CDR1 MDHEN and CDR2 SYDVKM come from the germline V gene. V lost 2 bases and J 2 bases, leaving 13 bases between the germline ends. The CDR3 bases are TGTGCCAGCAGTTTACTATCAGGGGCGGCCTACGAGCAGTACTTC. Translating gives CASSLLSGAAYEQYF.

This sequence joins TRBV18 and TRBJ1-6; D is uncertain. Between the trimmed V and J ends, which lost 0 bases and 5 bases, there was a span of 8 bases. CDR3 length: 15 amino acids. Germline values: CDR1 KGHSH, CDR2 LQKENI. CDR3 sequence: CASSPPSVNNSPLHF. In DNA form, the CDR3 reads TGTGCCAGCTCACCACCGAGTGTAAATAATTCACCCCTCCACTTT.

The table lists this clonotype with many counts. The gene calls are TRBV28 and TRBJ2-5, with TRBD2 as a possible D gene (7 bases). V shed 7 bases and J shed 4 bases, with 22 bases lying between them. Germline V gives CDR1 MDHEN, CDR2 SYDVKM. This CDR3 is built from 16 residues. This CDR3 is CASTRGATGAGETQYF. CDR3 in DNA: TGTGCCAGCACCCGGGGGGCGACGGGGGCCGGAGAGACCCAGTACTTC.

This clonotype showed up just once. A far larger clone is a single base away, which makes a read error likely. The chain links TRBV11-3 to TRBJ2-5; tentative D call: TRBD2 (5 bases). Germline V gene sequence: CDR1 SGHNT, CDR2 YENEEA. V was shortened by 4 bases and J by 11 bases, with 14 bases between the two germline ends. The length of the CDR3 is 12 residues. The chain's CDR3 is CASSSSGDEQYF. The CDR3 DNA reads TGTGCCAGCAGCTCTTCCGGGGATGAGCAGTACTTC.

This clonotype was picked up many times. This sequence joins TRBV29-1 and TRBJ1-1; D is unresolved. The CDR3 is 13 residues long. The germline CDR1 and CDR2 sequences are SQVTM and ANQGSEA. Trimming shortened V by 6 bases and J by 4 bases, and 15 bases separated the two germline ends. The CDR3: CSVAGRQFTEAFF. The CDR3 DNA sequence: TGCAGCGTAGCCGGACGGCAGTTCACTGAAGCTTTCTTT.

J is TRBJ2-1 and V is TRBV6-2 or TRBV6-3; 14 nucleotides align to TRBD2. V shed 0 bases, J shed 5 bases, and the junction held 3 bases outside the gene matches. The CDR3 runs 17 residues. Per germline, CDR1 MNHEY and CDR2 SVGEGT. In nucleotides, the CDR3 is TGTGCCAGCAGTTACTCGACTAGCGGGGGGGGGAACAATGAGCAGTTCTTC. Its protein product is CASSYSTSGGGNNEQFF.